This entry lists 31 T cell receptor beta chains sequenced from one sample in a study of T-cell reconstitution after alpha-beta-depleted transplantation in children. Unique molecular identifiers were incorporated when the TCRbeta library was constructed. TCRdb ran MiXCR on the PCR reads and lists one entry per CDR3 protein. The sample lists 250,000 to 400,000 distinct CDR3 sequences; approximately 23% were seen once. Specimen: PBMCs, mostly from graft donor cells, collected 180 days after TCRalphabeta/CD19-depleted stem cell transplant. These receptors were collected from a male patient between 5 and 17 years old who had a stem cell transplant for acute lymphoblastic leukemia, so the T cells may come from the graft donor.

The table lists this clonotype with a few counts. The chain links TRBV5-1 to TRBJ2-2; D is undetermined. The germline V gene has CDR1 SGHRS and CDR2 YFSETQ. Deletions cut 6 bases from V and 1 base from J, with 7 bases between. This CDR3 is built from 13 residues. The CDR3, as DNA: TGCGCCAGCACAACAGAGAACACCGGGGAGCTGTTTTTT. Amino acids: CASTTENTGELFF.

This chain uses TRBV4-1 with TRBJ2-2; 11 bases map to TRBD2. The germline CDR1 and CDR2 sequences are MGHRA and YSYEKL. The junction had 8 bases not matched to a gene; V was cut back by 4 bases and J by 1 base. The CDR3 has 18 amino acids. CDR3 nucleotides: TGCGCCAGCAGCCCAAGCGCCGGGACTAGCGGGAACACCGGGGAGCTGTTTTTT. Its protein is CASSPSAGTSGNTGELFF.

The gene calls are TRBV27 and TRBJ1-4; D ambiguous. Trimming took off 10 bases at V and 1 base at J, with 22 bases between the two ends. Germline lookup yields CDR1 MNHEY and CDR2 SMNVEV (reference sequence). The CDR3 has 17 amino acids. As DNA, the CDR3 is TGTGCCACCAAGTCTCTCTCGGACGGAGTAACTAATGAAAAACTGTTTTTT. It codes for CATKSLSDGVTNEKLFF.

The J gene is TRBJ2-1, the V gene TRBV15; 13 positions match TRBD2. Germline V gives CDR1 LNHNV, CDR2 YYDKDF (reference sequence). There are 16 residues in the CDR3. V lost 6 bases, J lost 4 bases, and 6 bases stayed unmatched. Written as DNA, the CDR3 is TGTGCCACCAGACTAGCGGGAGGGCGGGGTTACAATGAGCAGTTCTTC. This translates into CATRLAGGRGYNEQFF. Full variable domain (remainder filled in from reference TRBV15 and TRBJ2-1): DAMVIQNPRYQVTQFGKPVTLSCSQTLNHNVMYWYQQKSSQAPKLLFHYYDKDFNNEADTPDNFQSRRPNTSFCFLDIRSPGLGDTAMYLCATRLAGGRGYNEQFFGPGTRLTVL.

The chain employs TRBV5-1 and TRBJ2-1, with a tentative D call TRBD2 (6 bases). Trimming stripped 5 bases from V and 1 base from J, with 10 bases between. This CDR3 is 14 amino acids long. Germline V CDR1 and CDR2: SGHRS, YFSETQ. The CDR3 is CASSREWSYNEQFF. CDR3 sequence (DNA): TGCGCCAGCAGTCGGGAGTGGTCCTACAATGAGCAGTTCTTC.

The V gene is TRBV9, the J gene TRBJ2-1, with TRBD2 identical over 14 bases. CDR1 SGDLS and CDR2 YYNGEE come from the germline V gene. Germline trimming cut 1 base from V and 4 bases from J; bases unmatched to any gene: 16. This CDR3 has 21 residues. CDR3 in DNA: TGTGCCAGCAGCGTATTTTCTACTGGACTAGCGGGAGGAGCCCCTTACAATGAGCAGTTCTTC. Translation gives CASSVFSTGLAGGAPYNEQFF. Variable domain in full (rest from reference TRBV9 and TRBJ2-1): DSGVTQTPKHLITATGQRVTLRCSPRSGDLSVYWYQQSLDQGLQFLIQYYNGEERAKGNILERFSAQQFPDLHSELNLSSLELGDSALYFCASSVFSTGLAGGAPYNEQFFGPGTRLTVL.

The rearrangement links TRBV9 to TRBJ2-5; 7 bases align to TRBD1. Looked up from germline, CDR1 is SGDLS and CDR2 is YYNGEE. Germline trimming cut 0 bases from V and 1 base from J; bases unmatched to any gene: 21. The CDR3 covers 21 residues. The CDR3 DNA reads as TGTGCCAGCAGCGTAGCCCCCGACAGGGTATACTCGTTTTCTTCCCAAGAGACCCAGTACTTC. Residues: CASSVAPDRVYSFSSQETQYF.

In its sample, this clonotype was seen a few times. The rearrangement links TRBV6-5 to TRBJ2-1, with D possibly being TRBD1 (6 bases). Germline-derived CDR1 and CDR2 are MNHEY and SVGAGI. This CDR3 is 15 amino acids long. The ends were cut back, 4 bases at V and 0 bases at J, with 10 bases in the middle. This CDR3 is CASSSRQVSYNEQFF. CDR3 nucleotide sequence: TGTGCCAGCAGTTCCAGACAGGTCTCCTACAATGAGCAGTTCTTC.

The V call is TRBV7-9, the J call TRBJ1-5; TRBD1 might be the D (5 bases). Germline V gene data show CDR1 as SEHNR and CDR2 as FQNEAQ (reference sequence). V was pared by 5 bases and J by 6 bases, with 14 bases between. The CDR3 is 14 amino acids. The CDR3 loop is CASSPGAQGQPQHF. The CDR3, as DNA: TGTGCCAGCAGCCCCGGGGCCCAGGGTCAGCCCCAGCATTTT.

There are a few counts of this clonotype. The chain combines TRBV5-8 with TRBJ1-2; 8 positions agree with TRBD1. The J segment lost 8 bases and the V segment lost 0 bases, leaving 9 bases of the junction unmatched. CDR1 is SGHTS and CDR2 is YDEGEE in the germline V gene. The CDR3 sequence is 15 residues long. CDR3 in DNA: TGTGCCAGCAGCTTGGTACTTGGACAGGGTCGAGGCTACACCTTC. Translated: CASSLVLGQGRGYTF.

The chain is built from TRBV29-1 and TRBJ2-3, with D tentatively TRBD2 (5 bases). V gave up 0 bases and J gave up 6 bases, with 7 bases separating them. This CDR3 spans 12 amino acids. Germline CDR1 and CDR2: SQVTM and ANQGSEA. CDR3 region: CSVEETTDTQYF. The CDR3 coding sequence is TGCAGCGTTGAAGAGACTACGGATACGCAGTATTTT.

J is TRBJ2-3 and V is TRBV7-9, with 10 positions matching TRBD1. The CDR3 loop spans 14 amino acids. V trimming: 7 bases; J trimming: 5 bases; junction bases outside the gene matches: 6. CDR1 is SEHNR and CDR2 is FQNEAQ in the germline V gene (reference sequence). DNA of the CDR3: TGTGCCAGCAACCCGGGACAGGGGAGAGATACGCAGTATTTT. Protein product: CASNPGQGRDTQYF.

Here the CDR3 DNA reads TGCAGCGTTGAAAGGACACGTGGTGAAAAACTGTTTTTT. Protein sequence: CSVERTRGEKLFF. J is TRBJ1-4 and V is TRBV29-1, with TRBD1 as a possible D gene (5 bases). The length of the CDR3 is 13 residues. V shed 2 bases and J shed 7 bases, with 11 bases lying between them. The germline V gene has CDR1 SQVTM and CDR2 ANQGSEA.

The CDR3 DNA sequence: TGTGCCAGTACCCTCAAGACAGGGTGGGACTATGGCTACACCTTC. This translates into CASTLKTGWDYGYTF. V usage is TRBV19 and J usage is TRBJ1-2; 7 bases fit TRBD1. The CDR3 is made up of 15 amino acids. The V and J ends lost 7 bases and 3 bases, in that order; junction bases with no gene match: 11. Germline V CDR1 and CDR2: LNHDA, SQIVND (reference sequence).

V and J are TRBV6-2 or TRBV6-3 and TRBJ2-2; the D call may be TRBD1 or TRBD2 (11 bases each). The CDR3 contains 21 residues. CDR1 MNHEY and CDR2 SVGEGT come from the germline V gene. The V end lost 6 bases, the J end lost 7 bases, and 36 bases lay between the germline ends. The CDR3 loop reads CASSPNLGQGVAGGANGELFF. Written as DNA, the CDR3 is TGTGCCAGCAGCCCAAACCTGGGACAGGGGGTAGCGGGAGGGGCGAACGGGGAGCTGTTTTTT.

J is TRBJ2-1 and V is TRBV12-3 or TRBV12-4; D perhaps matches TRBD2 (5 bases). The CDR3 has 12 amino acids. V lost 3 bases and J 8 bases, leaving 8 bases between the germline ends. The CDR3 sequence is CASSFGLYEQFF. CDR3 DNA: TGTGCCAGCAGTTTTGGACTCTATGAGCAGTTCTTC.

V is TRBV15 and J is TRBJ2-7; D gene unclear. The germline V gene encodes CDR1 LNHNV and CDR2 YYDKDF (reference sequence). The CDR3 totals 14 residues. Between the trimmed V and J ends, which lost 0 bases and 2 bases, there was a span of 8 bases. CDR3: CATSRDRMAYEQYF. CDR3 in DNA: TGTGCCACCAGCAGAGACAGGATGGCCTACGAGCAGTACTTC.

This chain's CDR3 is CAIRGVGKNIQYF. Here the CDR3 DNA reads TGTGCCATCAGAGGGGTGGGCAAAAACATTCAGTACTTC. The V and J genes are TRBV10-3 and TRBJ2-4; TRBD1 might be the D (5 bases). The CDR3 runs to 13 residues. With 6 bases removed from V and 3 bases from J, the gap between germline ends came to 9 bases. Germline V gene lookup returns CDR1 ENHRY and CDR2 SYGVKD.

The chain combines TRBV5-6 with TRBJ1-1; D possibly corresponds to TRBD1 (6 bases). The germline CDR1 and CDR2 sequences are SGHDT and YYEEEE. V lost 0 bases, J lost 4 bases, and 13 bases lay in between. The CDR3 contains 15 residues. In DNA form, the CDR3 reads TGTGCCAGCAGCTTGGACGTAACAGGGAGCACTGAAGCTTTCTTT. It specifies CASSLDVTGSTEAFF.

This clonotype was counted a few times. The chain is built from TRBV7-9 and TRBJ2-7, with D perhaps TRBD1 or TRBD2 (5 bases each). CDR3 length: 16 residues. The ends were cut back, 1 base at V and 5 bases at J, with 18 bases in the middle. Germline V CDR1 and CDR2: SEHNR, FQNEAQ (reference sequence). The CDR3, as DNA: TGTGCCAGCAGCTTAGTTCTCTCGGGGCAGTTCGACGAGCAGTACTTC. This sequence encodes CASSLVLSGQFDEQYF.

This chain links TRBV4-1 with TRBJ2-7; no definite D call. Germline CDR1 MGHRA, CDR2 YSYEKL. The CDR3 length is 14 residues. With 1 base removed from V and 4 bases from J, the gap between germline ends came to 11 bases. The CDR3 spells CASSQGAGWYEQYF. The CDR3, as DNA: TGCGCCAGCAGCCAAGGGGCAGGATGGTACGAGCAGTACTTC.

In the case of this clonotype: This may stem from a read error, because a much larger clone lies one nucleotide away. The J gene is TRBJ2-5, the V gene TRBV5-6, with 7 bases fitting TRBD2. The length of the CDR3 is 14 residues. In germline, CDR1 is SGHDT, CDR2 YYEEEE. J was trimmed by 5 bases and V by 4 bases; bases with no gene match: 8. The CDR3 bases are TGTGCCAGCAGCGCCGGGACTAACAACGAGACCCAGTACTTC. Residues: CASSAGTNNETQYF.

The chain uses TRBV7-3 and TRBJ2-1, with 7 bases that match TRBD1. Germline V CDR1 and CDR2: SGHTA, FQGTGA. The V segment lost 2 bases and the J segment 2 bases; nucleotides outside the gene matches: 6. This CDR3 has 16 residues. CDR3 in amino acids: CASSLHGTATYNEQFF. The CDR3 DNA sequence: TGTGCCAGCAGCTTACACGGGACAGCTACCTACAATGAGCAGTTCTTC.

This clonotype was seen more than once but under ten times. The rearrangement joins TRBV7-2 to TRBJ2-5, with D hard to call. Germline CDR1 and CDR2: SGHTA and FQGNSA. With 6 bases removed from V and 2 bases from J, the gap between germline ends came to 22 bases. This CDR3 is 17 amino acids long. CDR3 region: CASRPQIGAMGQETQYF. The DNA for the CDR3 is TGTGCCAGCAGGCCCCAAATAGGCGCAATGGGACAAGAGACCCAGTACTTC.

CDR3 protein: CAISETTSGSGQYF. The CDR3 coding sequence is TGTGCCATCAGTGAGACCACTAGCGGGAGTGGGCAGTACTTC. V usage is TRBV10-3 and J usage is TRBJ2-7; 11 bases match TRBD2. J lost 9 bases, V lost 2 bases, and 6 bases had no gene match. This CDR3 contains 14 residues. The germline V gene has CDR1 ENHRY and CDR2 SYGVKD.

CDR3 coding DNA: TGCGCCAGCAGCTTGGCCCCAGCGGGAGTTAGGACAGATACGCAGTATTTT. Protein product: CASSLAPAGVRTDTQYF. The chain joins TRBV5-1 to TRBJ2-3; 8 bases align to TRBD2. The V and J ends lost 0 bases and 3 bases, in that order; junction bases with no gene match: 9. This CDR3 comprises 17 residues. CDR1 is SGHRS and CDR2 is YFSETQ in the germline V gene.

This clonotype occurred a few times. The CDR3 loop is CASRILPLGLAGGRTYNEQFF. CDR3 DNA sequence: TGTGCCAGCAGGATTTTACCCTTGGGACTAGCGGGAGGAAGGACCTACAATGAGCAGTTCTTC. The chain carries TRBV6-2 or TRBV6-3 and TRBJ2-1, with 15 positions matching TRBD2. Germline CDR1 reads MNHEY; CDR2 reads SVGEGT. Losses at the gene ends were 6 bases for V and 2 bases for J; bases not matched to a gene: 17. This CDR3 is 21 amino acids long.

The V and J genes are TRBV20-1 and TRBJ2-3, with a possible D match to TRBD2 (6 bases). Germline V gene sequence: CDR1 DFQATT, CDR2 SNEGSKA (reference sequence). The CDR3 length is 14 residues. The V gene lost 2 bases and the J gene lost 2 bases, with 11 bases spanning the gap. CDR3 protein: CSARRLAFTDTQYF. The CDR3 DNA sequence: TGCAGTGCTAGACGTCTAGCGTTCACAGATACGCAGTATTTT.

The table lists this clonotype with many counts. The chain carries TRBV7-8 and TRBJ2-1; D possibly matches TRBD1 or TRBD2 (5 bases each). CDR1 SGHVS and CDR2 FQNEAQ come from the germline V gene. The CDR3 has 12 residues. Between the trimmed V and J ends, which lost 1 base and 8 bases, there was a span of 6 bases. The CDR3 here is CASSLGGYEQFF. DNA of the CDR3: TGTGCCAGCAGCTTAGGGGGGTATGAGCAGTTCTTC.

The chain is built from TRBV6-5 and TRBJ2-5; TRBD2 aligns across 8 bases. The V gene's germline CDR1 is MNHEY and CDR2 SVGAGI. J gave up 5 bases and V 2 bases, and 10 bases lay outside the gene matches. This CDR3 has 16 residues. The CDR3 loop is CASSYGAGVGGETQYF. CDR3 in DNA: TGTGCCAGCAGTTACGGAGCGGGAGTAGGTGGGGAGACCCAGTACTTC.

This clonotype was observed a handful of times. This chain joins TRBV4-2 and TRBJ2-3; 12 bases map to TRBD2. Trimming at V came to 0 bases and at J to 2 bases, leaving 9 bases not matched to a gene. This CDR3 region has 19 residues. Germline V lookup: CDR1 LGHNA, CDR2 YNFKEQ. CDR3 protein: CASSQDGLAGLRDTDTQYF. The CDR3 coding sequence is TGTGCCAGCAGCCAAGATGGACTAGCGGGATTGAGGGACACAGATACGCAGTATTTT.